The clone carrying this TCR beta chain was detected many times. Its antigen remains unidentified. This specimen comes from a study of T cells in Graves' hyperthyroidism and ophthalmopathy. The study, taken as a whole, reports: In validation, the model predicted ophthalmopathy. These predictions came a median roughly 6 months before onset.

Under 3 months was the duration of disease in ophthalmopathy patients, who also had a Clinical Activity Score of at least 3 and a NOSPECS grade of at least 4. It was uncontrolled infection, other autoimmune disease, pregnancy or lactation that excluded patients. RNA transcripts were the template for amplifying TCR beta CDR3 regions. Primed by the HTBI set, a first-round RT-PCR was run on the TCR CDR3. TCRdb redid the calling of the multiplex PCR reads with MiXCR, one entry per CDR3 protein. The data hold roughly 500,000 distinct CDR3 sequences, with around 16% observed a single time. This receptor was identified in a woman aged 25-40 years with Graves' ophthalmopathy. The sample comprised blood.

The CDR3: CASSQLQGMGYAFF. CDR3 DNA sequence: TGTGCCAGCAGCCAACTTCAAGGGATGGGTTACGCTTTCTTT. This chain uses TRBV11-2 with TRBJ1-1; D gene unclear. CDR1 and CDR2 (germline): SGHAT, FQNNGV. This CDR3 region has 14 residues. The V gene lost 5 bases and the J gene lost 11 bases, with 21 bases spanning the gap.